The T cell receptor beta chain under discussion was sequenced for a study of blood T cell repertoires in COVID-19. About the study: COVID-19 samples, acute and convalescent, were from the United States, Italy and Spain.

TCRdb keeps only in-frame clones here, not all; method: immunoSEQ multiplex PCR. In the table there are 110,000 to 150,000 clones, 75% to 85% of which are singletons. CDR1 is SGHRS and CDR2 is YFSETQ in the germline V gene. Trimming cost V 5 bases and J 2 bases, with 11 bases left between them. This CDR3 contains 13 residues. The clonotype originates from a man between 50 and 59 years old with acute or convalescent COVID-19. Sequencing was performed on peripheral blood. The chain couples TRBV5-1 to TRBJ2-7; D is unresolved. CDR3 bases: TGCGCCAGCAGACCTACTGCCGCCTACGAGCAGTACTTC. It translates to CASRPTAAYEQYF.